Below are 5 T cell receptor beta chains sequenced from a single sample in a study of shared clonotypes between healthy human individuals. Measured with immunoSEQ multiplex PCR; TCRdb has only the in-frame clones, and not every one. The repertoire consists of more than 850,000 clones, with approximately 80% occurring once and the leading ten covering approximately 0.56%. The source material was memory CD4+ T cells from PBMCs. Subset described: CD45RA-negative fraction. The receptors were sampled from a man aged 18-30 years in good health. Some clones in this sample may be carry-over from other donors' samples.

This CDR3 reads CASHRQGARFSTDTQYF. The DNA of the CDR3 is TGTGCCAGCCACCGACAGGGGGCGAGATTTAGCACAGATACGCAGTATTTT. The V and J genes are TRBV28 and TRBJ2-3; TRBD1 agrees at 10 bases. The CDR3 has 17 amino acids. J was trimmed by 0 bases and V by 8 bases; bases with no gene match: 11. CDR1 MDHEN and CDR2 SYDVKM come from the germline V gene.

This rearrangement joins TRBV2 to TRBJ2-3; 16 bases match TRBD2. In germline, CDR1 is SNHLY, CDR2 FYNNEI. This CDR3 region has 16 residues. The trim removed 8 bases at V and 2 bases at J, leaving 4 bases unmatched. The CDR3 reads CASVGLAGGTTDTQYF. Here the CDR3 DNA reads TGTGCCAGCGTGGGACTAGCGGGAGGGACCACAGATACGCAGTATTTT.

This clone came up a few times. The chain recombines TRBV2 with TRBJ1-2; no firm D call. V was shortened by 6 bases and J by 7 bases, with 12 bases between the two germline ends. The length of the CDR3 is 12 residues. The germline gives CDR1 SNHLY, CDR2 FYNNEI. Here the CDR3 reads CASSKEGLGYTF. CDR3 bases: TGTGCCAGCAGCAAAGAAGGGCTTGGCTACACCTTC.

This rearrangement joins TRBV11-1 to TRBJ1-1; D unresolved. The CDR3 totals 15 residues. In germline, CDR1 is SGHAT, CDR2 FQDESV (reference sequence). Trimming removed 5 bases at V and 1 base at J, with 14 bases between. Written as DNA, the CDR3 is TGTGCCAGCAGCCCCAGGTTGGATCCGAACACTGAAGCTTTCTTT. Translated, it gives CASSPRLDPNTEAFF.

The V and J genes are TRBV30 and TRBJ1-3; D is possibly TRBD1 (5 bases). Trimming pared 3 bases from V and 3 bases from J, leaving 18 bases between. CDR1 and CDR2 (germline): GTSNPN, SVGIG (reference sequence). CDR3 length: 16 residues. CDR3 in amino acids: CAWSFPRGIGGNTIYF. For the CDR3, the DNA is TGTGCCTGGAGCTTTCCCCGGGGGATCGGTGGAAACACCATATATTTT.